This is a list of T cell receptor beta chains from one sample in a study of T cells in Graves' hyperthyroidism and ophthalmopathy. From the multiplex PCR reads, TCRdb called clonotypes with MiXCR, one entry per CDR3 protein. This table holds roughly 510,000 distinct CDR3 sequences, roughly 45% found once. Sequenced sample: peripheral blood or thyroid tissue (not recorded which). These receptors all come from an adult woman with Graves' disease, either hyperthyroidism or ophthalmopathy (not recorded which). Each CDR3 is given with its conserved first and last residue. The order of the fields is V gene, J gene, CDR3 protein.

TRBV10-3,TRBJ1-1,CAISYGGTEAFF
TRBV10-3,TRBJ2-7,CAISESLQGNHEQYF
TRBV14,TRBJ1-2,CASSQDPGRYYGYTF
TRBV7-9,TRBJ2-7,CASSLGGGRIYEQYF
TRBV20-1,TRBJ2-7,CSAQAGQGIDEQYF
TRBV9,TRBJ1-1,CASSVVGQINTEAFF
TRBV7-9,TRBJ2-5,CASSHRDRALETQYF
TRBV20-1,TRBJ1-2,CSARDVSAYGYTF
TRBV6-6,TRBJ1-2,CASSEGDHWGRNSYTF
TRBV7-2,TRBJ2-1,CASSTQTSGNEQFF
TRBV7-6,TRBJ1-1,CASRRITNTEAFF
TRBV7-2,TRBJ1-2,CASSFPRDYGYTF
TRBV4-3,TRBJ2-2,CASSQDQRGRTGELFF
TRBV5-4,TRBJ2-7,CASSVSSGSSYEQYF
TRBV7-8,TRBJ2-5,CASSLPARRGGKETQYF
TRBV6-5,TRBJ2-7,CASSDPGASSYEQYF
TRBV28,TRBJ1-4,CASSLLQTTNEKLFF
TRBV11-2,TRBJ2-7,CASSLLQGQGNEQYF
TRBV7-2,TRBJ1-5,CASSSLTQPQHF
TRBV7-6,TRBJ1-3,CASSLSTGLNTIYF
TRBV11-2,TRBJ1-5,CASSLEWGQPQHF
TRBV29-1,TRBJ2-7,CSVWEEGTVYEQYF
TRBV7-9,TRBJ2-2,CASSHVGQGAVTGELFF
TRBV4-3,TRBJ1-4,CASAGGLGEKLFF
TRBV7-9,TRBJ1-3,CASSSRRNSGNTIYF
TRBV15,TRBJ1-2,CATSLGTLYGYTF
TRBV29-1,TRBJ2-7,CSVVEVGEQYF
TRBV29-1,TRBJ2-7,CSLVGGTSEQYF
TRBV10-3,TRBJ2-5,CAIRGGNQGETQYF
TRBV5-1,TRBJ1-1,CASSLANGQGTEAFF
TRBV10-3,TRBJ2-3,CAIGSPGQGHDTQYF
TRBV11-2,TRBJ2-5,CASSLNRLAETQYF
TRBV20-1,TRBJ2-2,CSARDYQKSTGELFF
TRBV10-1,TRBJ1-2,CASSPLRTGRGYTF
TRBV7-2,TRBJ2-7,CASSFVVRSSYEQYF
TRBV12-3/TRBV12-4,TRBJ1-2,CASTPRPDSHYGYTF
TRBV29-1,TRBJ1-2,CSAGQGEPYYGYTF